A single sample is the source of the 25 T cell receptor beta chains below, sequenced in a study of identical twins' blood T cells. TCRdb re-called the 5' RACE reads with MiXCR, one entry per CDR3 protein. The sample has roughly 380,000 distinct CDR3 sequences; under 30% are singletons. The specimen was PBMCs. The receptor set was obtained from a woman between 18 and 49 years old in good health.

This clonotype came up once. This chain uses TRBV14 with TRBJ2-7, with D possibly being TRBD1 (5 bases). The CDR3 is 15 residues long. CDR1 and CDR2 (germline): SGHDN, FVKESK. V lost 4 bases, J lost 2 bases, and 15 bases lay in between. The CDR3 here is CASSPTDIPTYEQYF. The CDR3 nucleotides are TGTGCCAGCAGCCCGACGGACATACCAACCTACGAGCAGTACTTC.

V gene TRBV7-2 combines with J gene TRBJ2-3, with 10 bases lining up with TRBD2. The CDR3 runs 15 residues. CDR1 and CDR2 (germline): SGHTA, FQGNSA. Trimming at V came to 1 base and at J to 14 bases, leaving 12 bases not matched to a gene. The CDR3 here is CASSLGLAGFLPRYF. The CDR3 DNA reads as TGTGCCAGCAGCTTAGGACTAGCGGGTTTTTTACCGCGGTATTTT.

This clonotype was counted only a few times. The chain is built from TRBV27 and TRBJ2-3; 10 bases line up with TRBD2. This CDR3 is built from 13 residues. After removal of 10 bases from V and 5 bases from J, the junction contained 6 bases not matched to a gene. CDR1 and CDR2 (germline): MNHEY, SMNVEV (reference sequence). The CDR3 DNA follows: TGTGCCACTACTAGCGGGGCGGGAGATACGCAGTATTTT. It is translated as CATTSGAGDTQYF.

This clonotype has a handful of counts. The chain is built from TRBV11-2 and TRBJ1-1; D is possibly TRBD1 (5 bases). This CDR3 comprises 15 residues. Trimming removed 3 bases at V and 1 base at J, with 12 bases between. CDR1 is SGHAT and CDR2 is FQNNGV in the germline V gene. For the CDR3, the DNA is TGTGCCAGCAGCTTCACGGGACTTCCGAACACTGAAGCTTTCTTT. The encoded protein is CASSFTGLPNTEAFF.

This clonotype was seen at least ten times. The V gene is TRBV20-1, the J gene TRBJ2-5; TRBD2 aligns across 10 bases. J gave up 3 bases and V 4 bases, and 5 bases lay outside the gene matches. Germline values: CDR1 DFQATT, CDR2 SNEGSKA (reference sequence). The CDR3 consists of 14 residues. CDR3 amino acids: CSAKLGTSEETQYF. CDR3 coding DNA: TGCAGTGCTAAGCTGGGGACTAGCGAAGAGACCCAGTACTTC.

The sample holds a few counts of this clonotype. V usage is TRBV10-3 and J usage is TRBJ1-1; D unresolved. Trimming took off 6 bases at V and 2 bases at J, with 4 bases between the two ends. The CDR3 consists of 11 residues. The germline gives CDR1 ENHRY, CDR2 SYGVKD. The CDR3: CAIRSNTEAFF. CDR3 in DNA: TGTGCCATCAGATCTAACACTGAAGCTTTCTTT.

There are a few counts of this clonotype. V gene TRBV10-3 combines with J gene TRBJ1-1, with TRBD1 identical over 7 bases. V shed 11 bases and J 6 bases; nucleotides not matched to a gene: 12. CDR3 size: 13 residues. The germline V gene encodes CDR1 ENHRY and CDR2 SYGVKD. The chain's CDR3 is CAGSETGSSEAFF. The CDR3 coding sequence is TGTGCCGGCTCAGAGACAGGGAGTTCTGAAGCTTTCTTT.

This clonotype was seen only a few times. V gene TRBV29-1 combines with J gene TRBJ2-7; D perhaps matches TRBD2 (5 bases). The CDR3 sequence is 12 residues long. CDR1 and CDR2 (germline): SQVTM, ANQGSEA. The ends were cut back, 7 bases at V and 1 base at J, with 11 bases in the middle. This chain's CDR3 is CSATGGSYEQYF. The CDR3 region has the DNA TGCAGCGCAACTGGAGGATCCTACGAGCAGTACTTC.

Here the CDR3 DNA reads TGTGCCAGCAGCTTAAGGGGATTGCATGGCTACACCTTC. This encodes CASSLRGLHGYTF. The rearrangement links TRBV5-6 to TRBJ1-2; D possibly corresponds to TRBD1 (5 bases). Trimming cost V 2 bases and J 6 bases, with 11 bases left between them. The germline gives CDR1 SGHDT, CDR2 YYEEEE. The CDR3 consists of 13 residues.

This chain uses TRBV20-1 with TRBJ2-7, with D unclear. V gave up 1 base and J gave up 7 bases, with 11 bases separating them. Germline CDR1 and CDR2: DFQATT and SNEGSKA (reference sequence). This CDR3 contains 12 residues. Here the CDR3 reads CSARVSGLEQYF. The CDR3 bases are TGCAGTGCTAGAGTTTCCGGGTTGGAGCAGTACTTC.

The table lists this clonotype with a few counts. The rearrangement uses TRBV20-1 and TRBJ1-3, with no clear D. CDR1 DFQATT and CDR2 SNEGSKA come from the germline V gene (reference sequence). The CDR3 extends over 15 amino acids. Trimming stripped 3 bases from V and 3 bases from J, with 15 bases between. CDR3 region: CSASSLQLGGNTIYF. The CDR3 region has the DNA TGCAGTGCTAGTTCCCTACAGTTAGGTGGAAACACCATATATTTT.

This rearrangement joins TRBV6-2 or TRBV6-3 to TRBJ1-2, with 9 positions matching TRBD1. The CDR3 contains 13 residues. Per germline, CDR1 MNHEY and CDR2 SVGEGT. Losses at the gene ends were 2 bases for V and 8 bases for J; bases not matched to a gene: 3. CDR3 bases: TGTGCCAGCAGTTACCGGGACAGGGCGGGCTACACCTTC. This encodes CASSYRDRAGYTF.

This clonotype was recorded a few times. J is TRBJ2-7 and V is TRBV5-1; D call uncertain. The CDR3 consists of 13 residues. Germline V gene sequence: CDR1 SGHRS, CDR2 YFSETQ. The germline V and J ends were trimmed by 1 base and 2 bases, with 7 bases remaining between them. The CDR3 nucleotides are TGCGCCAGCAGCTTGCAGGCTCCCTACGAGCAGTACTTC. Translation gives CASSLQAPYEQYF.

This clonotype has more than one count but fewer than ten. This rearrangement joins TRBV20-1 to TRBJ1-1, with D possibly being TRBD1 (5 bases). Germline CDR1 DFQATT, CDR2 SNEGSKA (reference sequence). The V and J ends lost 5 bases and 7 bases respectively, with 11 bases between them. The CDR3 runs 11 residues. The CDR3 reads CSAGLRGEAFF. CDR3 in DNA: TGCAGTGCTGGCTTGAGGGGTGAAGCTTTCTTT.

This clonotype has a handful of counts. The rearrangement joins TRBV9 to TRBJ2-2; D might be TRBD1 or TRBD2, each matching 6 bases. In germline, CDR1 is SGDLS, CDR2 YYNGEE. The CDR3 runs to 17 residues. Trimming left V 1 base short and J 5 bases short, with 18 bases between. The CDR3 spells CASSVPSGASGTGELFF. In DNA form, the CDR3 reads TGTGCCAGCAGCGTACCATCGGGGGCAAGTGGGACCGGGGAGCTGTTTTTT.

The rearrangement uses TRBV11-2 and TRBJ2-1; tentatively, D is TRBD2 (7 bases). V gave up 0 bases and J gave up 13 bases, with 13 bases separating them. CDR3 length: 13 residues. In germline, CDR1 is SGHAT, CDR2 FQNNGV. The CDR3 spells CASSLDRGGGQFF. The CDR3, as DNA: TGTGCCAGCAGCTTAGATAGGGGGGGGGGCCAGTTCTTC.

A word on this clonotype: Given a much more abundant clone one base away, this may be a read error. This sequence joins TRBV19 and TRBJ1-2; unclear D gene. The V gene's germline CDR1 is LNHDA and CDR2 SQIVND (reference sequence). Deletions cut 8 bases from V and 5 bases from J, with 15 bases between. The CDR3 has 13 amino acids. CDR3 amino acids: CASLERARYGYTF. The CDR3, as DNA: TGTGCCAGTCTGGAGAGAGCCCGATATGGCTACACCTTC. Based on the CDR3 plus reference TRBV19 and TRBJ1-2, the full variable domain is DGGITQSPKYLFRKEGQNVTLSCEQNLNHDAMYWYRQDPGQGLRLIYYSQIVNDFQKGDIAEGYSVSREKKESFPLTVTSAQKNPTAFYLCASLERARYGYTFGSGTRLTVV.

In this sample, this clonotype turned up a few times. The CDR3 nucleotides read TGTGCCAGCAGCGTCTATACCGGGAGTCCCGGGGAGCTGTTTTTT. This gives the protein CASSVYTGSPGELFF. The chain uses TRBV9 and TRBJ2-2; a weak D match, TRBD2 (6 bases). There are 15 residues in the CDR3. Germline V lookup: CDR1 SGDLS, CDR2 YYNGEE. V lost 2 bases to trimming and J lost 6 bases, with 14 bases between them.

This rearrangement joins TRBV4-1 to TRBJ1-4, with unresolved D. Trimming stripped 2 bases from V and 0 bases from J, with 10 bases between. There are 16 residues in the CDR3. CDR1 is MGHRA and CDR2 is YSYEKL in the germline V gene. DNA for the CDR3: TGCGCCAGCAGCCAACTATACAGTTCAACTAATGAAAAACTGTTTTTT. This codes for CASSQLYSSTNEKLFF.

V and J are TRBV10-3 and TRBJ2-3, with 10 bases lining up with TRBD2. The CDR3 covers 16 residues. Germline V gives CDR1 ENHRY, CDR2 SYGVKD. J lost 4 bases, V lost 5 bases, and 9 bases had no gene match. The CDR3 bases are TGTGCCATCAGTCTGATTTTAGCGGGAGGTGCAGATACGCAGTATTTT. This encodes CAISLILAGGADTQYF.

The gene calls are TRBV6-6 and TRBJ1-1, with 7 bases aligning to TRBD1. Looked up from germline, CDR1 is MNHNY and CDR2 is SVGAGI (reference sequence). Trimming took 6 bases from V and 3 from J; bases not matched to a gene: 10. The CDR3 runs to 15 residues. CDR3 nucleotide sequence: TGTGCCAGCAGAACGGAGGGGGCTCTCGACACTGAAGCTTTCTTT. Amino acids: CASRTEGALDTEAFF.

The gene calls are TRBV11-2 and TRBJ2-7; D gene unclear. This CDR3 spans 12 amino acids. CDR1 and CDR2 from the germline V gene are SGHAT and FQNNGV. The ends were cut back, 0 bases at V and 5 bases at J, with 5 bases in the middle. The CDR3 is CASSLESHEQYF. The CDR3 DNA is TGTGCCAGCAGCTTAGAGTCCCACGAGCAGTACTTC.

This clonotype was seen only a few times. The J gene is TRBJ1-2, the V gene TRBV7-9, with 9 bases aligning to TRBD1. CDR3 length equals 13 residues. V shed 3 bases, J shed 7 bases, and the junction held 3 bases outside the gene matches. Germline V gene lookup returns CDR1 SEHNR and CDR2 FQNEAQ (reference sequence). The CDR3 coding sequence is TGTGCCAGCAGCTTGGTGACAGGGGGTGGCTACACCTTC. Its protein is CASSLVTGGGYTF.

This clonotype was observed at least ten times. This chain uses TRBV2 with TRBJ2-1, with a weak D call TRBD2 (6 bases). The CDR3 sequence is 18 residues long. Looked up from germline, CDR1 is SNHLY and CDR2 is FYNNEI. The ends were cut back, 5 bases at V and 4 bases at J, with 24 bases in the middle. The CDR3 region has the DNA TGTGCCAGCAGTATGGTTCGGATTCAACGGGGGATTTACAATGAGCAGTTCTTC. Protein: CASSMVRIQRGIYNEQFF.

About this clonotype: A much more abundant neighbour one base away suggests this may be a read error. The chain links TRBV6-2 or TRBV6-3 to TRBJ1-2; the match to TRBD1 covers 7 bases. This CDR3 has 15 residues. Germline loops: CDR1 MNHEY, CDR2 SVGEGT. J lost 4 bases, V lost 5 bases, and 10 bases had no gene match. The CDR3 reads CASSNDRVVFYGYTF. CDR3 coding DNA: TGTGCCAGCAGTAACGACAGGGTGGTTTTCTATGGCTACACCTTC.